This T cell receptor (beta chain) is from a study of technical replicates of blood from four donors. This CDR3 has 15 amino acids. CDR1 LNHDA and CDR2 SQIVND come from the germline V gene (reference sequence). The ends lost 3 bases at V and 0 bases at J; junction bases unmatched: 2. Only in-frame clones appear in the TCRdb table, and some are missing; sequencing was by immunoSEQ multiplex PCR. The sample consists of fewer than 95,000 clones, around 94% of them appearing once. Concerning this clone: Other nucleotide sequences from this sample produce the same CDR3.

J is TRBJ2-1 and V is TRBV19, with TRBD2 identical over 7 bases. The source of this sequence is a human donor in good health. Sequencing was performed on T cells isolated from PBMCs. In DNA form, the CDR3 reads TGTGCCAGTAGTATGGGAGGGAGCTCCTACAATGAGCAGTTCTTC. Amino acids: CASSMGGSSYNEQFF.